Listed below are T cell receptor beta chains from one sample, sequenced in a study of esophageal squamous cell carcinoma under preoperative chemotherapy. TCRdb independently ran MiXCR on the PCR reads; one entry per CDR3 protein. The sample consists of 15,000 or so distinct CDR3 sequences, 48% of them appearing once. Sample collection occurred from a patient given preoperative chemotherapy. Receptors originate from a human donor with esophageal squamous cell carcinoma. The donor label of this sample is uncertain. The conserved cysteine and the conserved F or W are not part of the CDR3 here. Fields, in order: CDR3 protein, V gene, clone size, J gene. Not every row has a clone size; where given, it reads once, few, many or a size class.

ASSEKLAINEQF	TRBV7-2	few	TRBJ2-1
ASSWAVKRAGGPYEQY	TRBV7-6	few	TRBJ2-7
ASSLNTGELF	TRBV7-6	few	TRBJ2-2
ASSLTGTAQETQY	TRBV7-3	few	TRBJ2-5
ASSPLANPGTDTQY	TRBV7-2	-	TRBJ2-3
ASGGGGGLEAETQY	TRBV7-2	-	TRBJ2-5
ASSPSGAAGGFYTGELF	TRBV7-3	medium-sized	TRBJ2-2
ASSFTRLGEQF	TRBV28	-	TRBJ2-1
ASSLGGRALETQY	TRBV5-1	-	TRBJ2-5
ASSLGDRVEKTQY	TRBV7-2	many	TRBJ2-5
ASSLGRQPQETQY	TRBV7-6	-	-
ASSLGCALGPETWL	TRBV5-4	-	TRBJ2-5
ARGAGGGDQDTQY	TRBV7-3	-	TRBJ2-5
ASSTTRGSTDTQY	TRBV6-1	-	TRBJ2-3
ASRRDTGTGELF	TRBV6-1	many	TRBJ2-2
ASSSVGRTSGVNEQF	TRBV7-2	-	TRBJ2-1
ASSEDKIETQY	TRBV6-1	few	-
ASSQDSGTPSNEQF	TRBV4-2	-	TRBJ2-1
ASSEAPGTSGAKDTQY	TRBV6-1	-	TRBJ2-3
ASSYGLADYEQY	TRBV6-2/TRBV6-3	-	TRBJ2-7
ASASRGQGSKNTQY	TRBV27	-	TRBJ2-4
ASRVAGGSTDTQY	TRBV7-2	-	TRBJ2-3
ASSLPSLETQY	TRBV12-3/TRBV12-4	many	TRBJ2-5
ASSQDGIDKETQY	TRBV7-2	once	TRBJ2-4
ASSPAGTGQF	TRBV6-1	-	TRBJ2-1
ASSSGQGQTQY	TRBV7-3	few	TRBJ2-5
AGGAGGGEQDTQY	TRBV7-3	-	TRBJ2-5
ASSVGLGGRNPETQY	TRBV7-6	-	TRBJ2-3
ASSLVPGGRAQNTQY	TRBV7-2	-	TRBJ2-4
ASNEGVPGAATQY	TRBV6-1	-	TRBJ2-5
ASMGRRRTTDTQY	TRBV12-3/TRBV12-4	once	TRBJ2-3
ASSPRGGGETQY	TRBV7-3	-	TRBJ2-5
AAGLGGRDQKTQY	TRBV7-2	-	TRBJ2-5
ASSLSSAPYEQY	TRBV5-1	-	-
ASSLKGSFSGDLDPDTQY	TRBV7-3	-	TRBJ2-5
ASSFRTGETQY	TRBV12-3/TRBV12-4	many	TRBJ2-5
GRGSGGRAKNTQY	TRBV7-2	-	TRBJ2-4
ASSLRPLAKNIQF	TRBV12-3/TRBV12-4	-	TRBJ2-1
ASSFQTYEQY	TRBV11-2	many	-
ASSYDTSGTYEQF	TRBV6-5	-	TRBJ2-1
ASSPGRGKDIQY	TRBV7-3	-	TRBJ2-3
ASAGHGGSNPETQY	TRBV12-3/TRBV12-4	-	TRBJ2-3
ASSPSSGANVLT	TRBV7-2	-	TRBJ2-6
ASSQTGGARPLH	TRBV7-3	many	TRBJ1-6
ASSEAQRVRGSETQF	TRBV6-1	once	TRBJ2-5
ASSAGRWAIDTQY	TRBV7-3	-	-
ASSLEAGVSETQY	TRBV7-7	-	-
ASSGTQETQY	TRBV12-3/TRBV12-4	-	-
GGGRGARDQDTQY	TRBV7-8	-	TRBJ2-5
ASSLTRQGNYNEQY	TRBV6-5	many	-
AGSGRRSTDTQY	TRBV7-2	-	TRBJ2-3
ASSLVSGLAGPQQF	TRBV7-9	-	TRBJ2-1
ASSLLGRYQETQY	TRBV27	many	TRBJ2-5